Presented here are 14 T cell receptor beta chains from one specimen sequenced in a study of response to subunit inactivated influenza vaccine. Using its own MiXCR run on the RT-PCR reads, TCRdb lists one record per CDR3 protein. The repertoire holds fewer than 700,000 distinct CDR3 sequences, with 10% to 15% as singletons. Specimen: PBMCs from blood, collected roughly 45 days after vaccination. These receptors came from a man between 45 and 60 years old who received an inactivated influenza vaccine.

The rearrangement joins TRBV25-1 to TRBJ2-2, with D perhaps matching TRBD1 (6 bases). The CDR3 is 15 residues long. In germline, CDR1 is MGHDK, CDR2 SYGVNS. V lost 3 bases and J lost 4, with 12 bases in between. In DNA form, the CDR3 reads TGTGCCAGCAGTGACCAGGGGCGCCCCACCGGGGAGCTGTTTTTT. Residues: CASSDQGRPTGELFF.

Only a few counts were recorded for this clonotype. As DNA, the CDR3 is TGCAGTGCTAGTCCTGGGTCGGGTGAAAAACTGTTTTTT. Amino acid sequence: CSASPGSGEKLFF. The chain links TRBV20-1 to TRBJ1-4; D not resolved. CDR1 is DFQATT and CDR2 is SNEGSKA in the germline V gene (reference sequence). V gave up 3 bases and J gave up 7 bases, with 12 bases separating them. The CDR3 loop spans 13 amino acids.

The table lists this clonotype with a few counts. Here the CDR3 DNA reads TGTGCCAGCAGCTTATCCCCCCGGACAGGATGGGGGGCAGGGAAACTAGCCAAAAACATTCAGTACTTC. Its protein product is CASSLSPRTGWGAGKLAKNIQYF. This chain connects TRBV7-2 to TRBJ2-4; perhaps TRBD1 as D (7 bases). The V gene lost 2 bases and the J gene lost 0 bases, with 32 bases spanning the gap. The CDR3 is 23 residues long. CDR1 is SGHTA and CDR2 is FQGNSA in the germline V gene.

This clonotype was detected only a few times. The chain uses TRBV29-1 and TRBJ2-3, with 10 bases identical to TRBD1. Germline assignment: CDR1 SQVTM and CDR2 ANQGSEA. The CDR3 totals 16 residues. V was clipped by 5 bases and J by 2 bases; unmatched bases: 10. The chain's CDR3 is CSVQNSGTGATDTQYF. Here the CDR3 DNA reads TGCAGCGTTCAAAATTCCGGGACAGGGGCCACAGATACGCAGTATTTT.

This clonotype came up many times. The rearrangement links TRBV5-1 to TRBJ2-1, with 12 bases fitting TRBD1. Germline V gene lookup returns CDR1 SGHRS and CDR2 YFSETQ. The junction had 7 bases not matched to a gene; V was cut back by 2 bases and J by 7 bases. CDR3 length: 16 amino acids. CDR3 DNA sequence: TGCGCCAGCAGCTTCGGGCGGGACAGGGGGCTGAATGAGCAGTTCTTC. Residues: CASSFGRDRGLNEQFF.

This clonotype was counted only a few times. V gene TRBV6-1 combines with J gene TRBJ1-4; possible D gene TRBD1, 5 bases. This CDR3 is 16 amino acids long. V dropped 6 bases and J dropped 4 bases, with 18 bases sitting between them. The germline CDR1 and CDR2 sequences are MNHNS and SASEGT. The CDR3 reads CASSSRMWDGNEKLFF. In nucleotides, the CDR3 is TGTGCCAGCAGCTCCAGGATGTGGGACGGTAATGAAAAACTGTTTTTT.

This clonotype was seen ten or more times. This chain links TRBV20-1 with TRBJ2-7, with TRBD1 matching 10 bases. Germline assignment: CDR1 DFQATT and CDR2 SNEGSKA (reference sequence). J was trimmed by 2 bases and V by 2 bases; bases with no gene match: 9. This CDR3 is built from 16 residues. Here the CDR3 DNA reads TGCAGTGCTAGACCGATTACCGGGACAGGGGCCTACGAGCAGTACTTC. Its protein is CSARPITGTGAYEQYF.

The chain joins TRBV5-1 to TRBJ2-7; a weak D match, TRBD2 (6 bases). The CDR3 loop spans 12 amino acids. Germline V gene lookup returns CDR1 SGHRS and CDR2 YFSETQ. V shed 3 bases and J shed 3 bases, with 7 bases lying between them. CDR3 in amino acids: CASSSTSYEQYF. DNA for the CDR3: TGCGCCAGCAGCTCGACTAGCTACGAGCAGTACTTC. The full variable domain, completed using reference TRBV5-1 and TRBJ2-7, is KAGVTQTPRYLIKTRGQQVTLSCSPISGHRSVSWYQQTPGQGLQFLFEYFSETQRNKGNFPGRFSGRQFSNSRSEMNVSTLELGDSALYLCASSSTSYEQYFGPGTRLTVT.

This clonotype turned up a few times. The chain combines TRBV7-6 with TRBJ2-4; D might be TRBD1 (5 bases). This CDR3 has 18 residues. From germline, CDR1 is SGHVS and CDR2 FNYEAQ. V shed 0 bases and J shed 2 bases, with 17 bases lying between them. DNA for the CDR3: TGTGCCAGCAGCTTAGCGATCCAGGTCGCAGGGCCCAAAAACATTCAGTACTTC. Its translation: CASSLAIQVAGPKNIQYF.

The chain links TRBV18 to TRBJ2-1; 11 bases are shared with TRBD2. Germline V CDR1 and CDR2: KGHSH, LQKENI. The ends lost 1 base at V and 5 bases at J; junction bases unmatched: 7. The CDR3 runs to 17 residues. This CDR3 is CASSPRPSGGSDNEQFF. CDR3 sequence (DNA): TGTGCCAGCTCACCACGCCCTAGCGGGGGGTCGGACAATGAGCAGTTCTTC.

A few counts support this clonotype. The V and J genes are TRBV20-1 and TRBJ2-7; the match to TRBD2 covers 7 bases. CDR3 length: 14 amino acids. Trimming at V came to 3 bases and at J to 4 bases, leaving 9 bases not matched to a gene. The germline V gene has CDR1 DFQATT and CDR2 SNEGSKA (reference sequence). The CDR3 region has the DNA TGCAGTGCTAGTATGGCGGGAGAATCGTACGAGCAGTACTTC. Amino acid sequence: CSASMAGESYEQYF.

This clonotype came up many times. The rearrangement uses TRBV10-2 and TRBJ2-7; TRBD1 matches 9 bases. V dropped 7 bases and J dropped 6; count of bases not matched to a gene: 7. CDR1 is WSHSY, CDR2 SAAADI, per germline. This CDR3 has 13 residues. The CDR3 DNA sequence: TGCGCCAGCAACCCGGGACAGGGAACCGAGCAGTACTTC. This gives the protein CASNPGQGTEQYF.

The chain links TRBV7-2 to TRBJ2-2; TRBD1 aligns across 10 bases. Germline lookup yields CDR1 SGHTA and CDR2 FQGNSA. Germline trimming cut 3 bases from V and 6 bases from J; bases unmatched to any gene: 7. The CDR3 contains 16 residues. The CDR3 nucleotides are TGTGCCAGCAGCTTTGGGGACAGGGGTTATCCCGGGGAGCTGTTTTTT. Translating gives CASSFGDRGYPGELFF.

This clonotype has a handful of counts. V is TRBV11-2 and J is TRBJ2-5; D unclear. The CDR3 contains 15 residues. CDR1 and CDR2 (germline): SGHAT, FQNNGV. Deletions cut 5 bases from V and 4 bases from J, with 17 bases between. The CDR3: CASSPERRIRETQYF. DNA for the CDR3: TGTGCCAGCAGCCCCGAAAGAAGAATCAGAGAGACCCAGTACTTC.